Following are 20 T cell receptor beta chains from one sample sequenced in a study of T cell responses to AZD1222 COVID-19 vaccine (dated by TCRdb to the early 2020s). Library preparation employed the immunoSEQ multiplex PCR assay. TCRdb retrieved this table from immuneACCESS and kept in-frame rearrangements only. Not all clones are present; in checked studies, unresolved V genes account for under half, and no reason is known for the remainder. Counted in this sample were about 100,000 clones; around 87% of them appeared once. 4% to 4.5% of the sample comes from the top ten. Per the publication, the time point label means: baseline before first vaccination. What the treatment or condition label conveys for this sample: meningococcal conjugate vaccine given as trial control. The sequencing here drew on peripheral blood, taken on day 0 of MenACWY control vaccination. These receptors all come from an adult in good health.

The chain uses TRBV5-5 and TRBJ1-3; D is ambiguous. Germline CDR1 reads SGHKS; CDR2 reads YYEKEE (reference sequence). The germline V and J ends were trimmed by 4 bases and 4 bases, with 15 bases remaining between them. This CDR3 contains 15 residues. The CDR3 DNA reads as TGTGCCAGCAGCCAAGGGCCCTCCGAGGGAAACACCATATATTTT. Translating it yields CASSQGPSEGNTIYF.

This rearrangement joins TRBV27 to TRBJ1-2; unclear D gene. Trimming removed 0 bases from V and 2 bases from J, with 7 bases in between. CDR3 length: 14 amino acids. Germline V gives CDR1 MNHEY, CDR2 SMNVEV (reference sequence). CDR3 coding DNA: TGTGCCAGCAGTTTATCCCCAACAAACTATGGCTACACCTTC. Its translation is CASSLSPTNYGYTF.

The chain uses TRBV5-1 and TRBJ1-5; the match to TRBD1 covers 8 bases. This CDR3 region has 14 residues. CDR1 and CDR2 (germline): SGHRS, YFSETQ. The V and J ends lost 4 bases and 6 bases, in that order; junction bases with no gene match: 6. The CDR3 protein is CASSLGQGGQPQHF. The CDR3 DNA reads as TGCGCCAGCAGCCTAGGACAGGGCGGTCAGCCCCAGCATTTT.

The chain is built from TRBV4-1 and TRBJ2-1, with 8 nucleotides matching TRBD1. The V segment lost 4 bases and the J segment 8 bases; nucleotides outside the gene matches: 13. CDR1 MGHRA and CDR2 YSYEKL come from the germline V gene. The CDR3 sequence is 16 residues long. The CDR3 spells CASSPAPRGHRDEQFF. CDR3 nucleotides: TGCGCCAGCAGCCCAGCCCCCAGGGGGCACCGCGATGAGCAGTTCTTC.

The chain carries TRBV9 and TRBJ2-2; D remains unclear. This CDR3 is 14 amino acids long. Trimming pared 3 bases from V and 3 bases from J, leaving 9 bases between. CDR1 and CDR2 (germline): SGDLS, YYNGEE. Here the CDR3 DNA reads TGTGCCAGCAGCGCCCGTTCTTACACCGGGGAGCTGTTTTTT. Translation: CASSARSYTGELFF.

This clone appeared a few times. The V call is TRBV28, the J call TRBJ1-5; D call uncertain. The CDR3 covers 15 residues. The V gene's germline CDR1 is MDHEN and CDR2 SYDVKM. The V end lost 2 bases, the J end lost 2 bases, and 10 bases lay between the germline ends. CDR3 protein: CASSLTSGRNQPQHF. The DNA for the CDR3 is TGTGCCAGCAGTTTAACCAGTGGGCGCAATCAGCCCCAGCATTTT. Based on the CDR3 plus reference TRBV28 and TRBJ1-5, the full variable domain is DVKVTQSSRYLVKRTGEKVFLECVQDMDHENMFWYRQDPGLGLRLIYFSYDVKMKEKGDIPEGYSVSREKKERFSLILESASTNQTSMYLCASSLTSGRNQPQHFGDGTRLSIL.

The chain is built from TRBV19 and TRBJ2-1; perhaps TRBD2 as D (6 bases). Trimming took 6 bases from V and 4 from J, leaving 10 bases between them. CDR3 size: 13 residues. Germline lookup yields CDR1 LNHDA and CDR2 SQIVND (reference sequence). The CDR3 sequence is CASRRDGYNEQFF. DNA of the CDR3: TGTGCCAGTAGGCGGGACGGTTACAATGAGCAGTTCTTC. Supplemented by reference TRBV19 and TRBJ2-1, the full variable domain reads DGGITQSPKYLFRKEGQNVTLSCEQNLNHDAMYWYRQDPGQGLRLIYYSQIVNDFQKGDIAEGYSVSREKKESFPLTVTSAQKNPTAFYLCASRRDGYNEQFFGPGTRLTVL.

The chain has TRBV4-2 and TRBJ1-2; 9 bases line up with TRBD1. Losses at the gene ends were 1 base for V and 6 bases for J; bases not matched to a gene: 12. The germline CDR1 and CDR2 sequences are LGHNA and YNFKEQ. This CDR3 has 17 amino acids. The CDR3 region is CASSQVYPTGGYDGYTF. The CDR3 DNA reads TGTGCCAGCAGCCAAGTTTACCCCACAGGGGGCTACGATGGCTACACCTTC.

The chain employs TRBV4-1 and TRBJ1-2; no clear D gene. Germline lookup yields CDR1 MGHRA and CDR2 YSYEKL. V was clipped by 1 base and J by 0 bases, with 9 bases between them. The CDR3 length is 15 residues. Written as DNA, the CDR3 is TGCGCCAGCAGCCAAGGTCAGGCGGCTAACTATGGCTACACCTTC. Its translation: CASSQGQAANYGYTF.

This chain uses TRBV7-2 with TRBJ1-5; D not certain. The CDR3 has 15 amino acids. Germline V lookup: CDR1 SGHTA, CDR2 FQGNSA. Trimming stripped 1 base from V and 0 bases from J, with 7 bases between. CDR3 region: CASSLGLVSNQPQHF. CDR3 DNA: TGTGCCAGCAGCTTAGGGTTAGTTAGCAATCAGCCCCAGCATTTT.

V and J are TRBV9 and TRBJ1-4; D is possibly TRBD1 (5 bases). Per germline, CDR1 SGDLS and CDR2 YYNGEE. The length of the CDR3 is 14 residues. The V and J ends lost 5 bases and 7 bases respectively, with 15 bases between them. The CDR3 loop reads CASSGTGHGEKLFF. CDR3 in DNA: TGTGCCAGCAGTGGGACGGGGCACGGTGAAAAACTGTTTTTT.

The V call is TRBV11-2, the J call TRBJ2-1; 10 bases match TRBD2. The V gene end was trimmed by 4 bases and the J gene end by 0 bases; junction bases not matched to a gene: 3. Germline V gene sequence: CDR1 SGHAT, CDR2 FQNNGV. The CDR3 is 16 amino acids. CDR3 amino acids: CASSSSSGSSYNEQFF. The CDR3 DNA is TGTGCCAGCAGCTCTTCTAGCGGGAGCTCCTACAATGAGCAGTTCTTC.

V and J are TRBV7-9 and TRBJ2-2; D is perhaps TRBD2 (5 bases). V was trimmed by 5 bases and J by 5 bases, leaving 9 bases between them. Germline CDR1 reads SEHNR; CDR2 reads FQNEAQ (reference sequence). The CDR3 is 13 residues long. Written as DNA, the CDR3 is TGTGCCAGCAGCCGGACGGGGACCGGGGAGCTGTTTTTT. This encodes CASSRTGTGELFF.

V is TRBV11-1 and J is TRBJ1-6; D might be TRBD1 (6 bases). The V end was cut by 5 bases, the J end by 14 bases, with 22 bases between. Germline V gene lookup returns CDR1 SGHAT and CDR2 FQDESV (reference sequence). The CDR3 length is 15 residues. CDR3 loop: CASSPRQPGEGTLHF. The CDR3 nucleotides are TGTGCCAGCAGCCCGAGACAACCAGGGGAAGGGACCCTCCACTTT.

The chain employs TRBV10-3 and TRBJ2-3; 8 nucleotides line up with TRBD2. Trimming took 0 bases from V and 3 from J; bases not matched to a gene: 8. Per germline, CDR1 ENHRY and CDR2 SYGVKD. The CDR3 runs 17 residues. The CDR3 here is CAISESGSGVRTDTQYF. CDR3 nucleotides: TGTGCCATCAGTGAGTCGGGTAGCGGGGTAAGAACAGATACGCAGTATTTT.

The gene calls are TRBV10-3 and TRBJ2-5, with D perhaps matching TRBD1 (6 bases). CDR1 and CDR2 from the germline V gene are ENHRY and SYGVKD. Between the trimmed V and J ends, which lost 7 bases and 2 bases, there was a span of 14 bases. The CDR3 extends over 14 amino acids. The CDR3 sequence: CAINQGLGQETQYF. CDR3 sequence (DNA): TGTGCCATCAATCAGGGGCTTGGACAAGAGACCCAGTACTTC.

The V and J genes are TRBV6-2 or TRBV6-3 and TRBJ2-7; unclear D gene. Germline CDR1 MNHEY, CDR2 SVGEGT. V was clipped by 2 bases and J by 3 bases, with 17 bases between them. The CDR3 has 16 residues. In nucleotides, the CDR3 is TGTGCCAGCAGTTACCAACTCAGGCGGCCCGACTACGAGCAGTACTTC. Its translation: CASSYQLRRPDYEQYF.

The CDR3 spells CTAVEQETQYF. The DNA for the CDR3 is TGCACCGCGGTGGAGCAAGAGACCCAGTACTTC. The chain employs TRBV29-1 and TRBJ2-5; no reliable D call. This CDR3 has 11 residues. CDR1 and CDR2 from the germline V gene are SQVTM and ANQGSEA.

The CDR3 is CASSLEQGSEQYF. As DNA, the CDR3 is TGTGCCAGCAGCTTAGAACAGGGATCCGAGCAGTACTTC. The V gene is TRBV7-9, the J gene TRBJ2-7, with TRBD1 as a possible D gene (6 bases). The CDR3 has 13 residues. Germline CDR1 is SEHNR and CDR2 is FQNEAQ (reference sequence). With 1 base removed from V and 6 bases from J, the gap between germline ends came to 10 bases.

The rearrangement joins TRBV7-2 to TRBJ1-2, with D unresolved. Trimming stripped 7 bases from V and 4 bases from J, with 16 bases between. CDR1 and CDR2 (germline): SGHTA, FQGNSA. The CDR3 runs 14 residues. CDR3 sequence: CASTSQHFRYGYTF. DNA for the CDR3: TGTGCCAGCACCTCACAGCATTTTCGCTATGGCTACACCTTC.